These 9 T cell receptor beta chains originate from one sample sequenced in a study of cytomegalovirus exposure and HLA in healthy donors. PCR was performed using 60 Vbeta and 13 Jbeta primers. Assay used: immunoSEQ multiplex PCR; TCRdb lists only in-frame clones, some missing. The table lists under 150,000 clones, roughly 77% of them singletons. The sample comprised PBMCs. These receptors were obtained from a woman aged 35 to 49 in good health and CMV-seropositive.

The CDR3 protein is CASSGRAGSGETQYF. CDR3 coding DNA: TGTGCCAGTAGTGGACGGGCGGGGAGTGGAGAGACCCAGTACTTC. This sequence joins TRBV19 and TRBJ2-5; possibly TRBD2 for D (6 bases). The germline V gene encodes CDR1 LNHDA and CDR2 SQIVND (reference sequence). V lost 5 bases, J lost 4 bases, and 17 bases lay in between. This CDR3 region has 15 residues. Full variable domain (missing parts from reference TRBV19 and TRBJ2-5): DGGITQSPKYLFRKEGQNVTLSCEQNLNHDAMYWYRQDPGQGLRLIYYSQIVNDFQKGDIAEGYSVSREKKESFPLTVTSAQKNPTAFYLCASSGRAGSGETQYFGPGTRLLVL.

This chain links TRBV2 with TRBJ1-1, with 11 positions matching TRBD1. The CDR3 totals 14 residues. V lost 3 bases to trimming and J lost 9 bases; unmatched junction nucleotides: 6. Germline V lookup: CDR1 SNHLY, CDR2 FYNNEI. The CDR3 region is CASSDGQGAMKAFF. DNA for the CDR3: TGTGCCAGCAGTGACGGACAGGGGGCGATGAAAGCTTTCTTT.

This chain connects TRBV27 to TRBJ2-3; 7 bases line up with TRBD1. J gave up 4 bases and V 8 bases, and 9 bases lay outside the gene matches. The V gene's germline CDR1 is MNHEY and CDR2 SMNVEV (reference sequence). CDR3 size: 14 residues. CDR3 protein: CASGDRARSDTQYF. The CDR3 DNA sequence: TGTGCCAGCGGCGACAGGGCTCGCTCAGATACGCAGTATTTT.

V is TRBV7-9 and J is TRBJ1-1, with D perhaps TRBD1 (6 bases). Germline-derived CDR1 and CDR2 are SEHNR and FQNEAQ (reference sequence). The CDR3 is 15 amino acids. The V end lost 8 bases, the J end lost 7 bases, and 23 bases lay between the germline ends. The CDR3 region has the DNA TGTGCCAGCCGGAAGGTTGGACAGAGGAGCCTTGAAGCTTTCTTT. It is translated as CASRKVGQRSLEAFF.

J is TRBJ1-2 and V is TRBV7-2, with D unresolved. The CDR3 has 13 amino acids. Germline loops: CDR1 SGHTA, CDR2 FQGNSA. The V end lost 5 bases, the J end lost 3 bases, and 10 bases lay between the germline ends. CDR3 amino acids: CASSPGEDYGYTF. In DNA form, the CDR3 reads TGTGCCAGCAGCCCCGGTGAGGACTATGGCTACACCTTC.

This clone was seen just once. This chain uses TRBV6-5 with TRBJ2-7; 9 nucleotides match TRBD2. Germline V gives CDR1 MNHEY, CDR2 SVGAGI. Trimming removed 6 bases from V and 3 bases from J; junction bases left unmatched: 6. This CDR3 contains 14 residues. The DNA for the CDR3 is TGTGCCAGCAGAAGGACTAGCGCCTACTACGAGCAGTACTTC. Translated: CASRRTSAYYEQYF.

This chain connects TRBV7-3 to TRBJ1-1; tentatively, D is TRBD1 (5 bases). This CDR3 region has 16 residues. Trimming shortened V by 5 bases and J by 0 bases, and 16 bases separated the two germline ends. Germline V gene lookup returns CDR1 SGHTA and CDR2 FQGTGA. The CDR3 spells CASSPEGGALNTEAFF. The CDR3 DNA reads as TGTGCCAGCAGCCCCGAGGGCGGGGCTTTGAACACTGAAGCTTTCTTT. The variable domain in full, completed from reference TRBV7-3 and TRBJ1-1, reads GAGVSQTPSNKVTEKGKYVELRCDPISGHTALYWYRQSLGQGPEFLIYFQGTGAADDSGLPNDRFFAVRPEGSVSTLKIQRTERGDSAVYLCASSPEGGALNTEAFFGQGTRLTVV.

The chain recombines TRBV27 with TRBJ2-5, with D possibly TRBD2 on 5 matching bases. Germline V gene data show CDR1 as MNHEY and CDR2 as SMNVEV (reference sequence). The CDR3 runs 13 residues. V lost 2 bases, J lost 1 base, and 5 bases lay in between. CDR3 residues: CASSLRGQETQYF. CDR3 coding DNA: TGTGCCAGCAGTTTACGGGGCCAAGAGACCCAGTACTTC.

This chain joins TRBV21-1 and TRBJ2-7; the table names TRBD1, a call not compared with the DNA. TRBV21-1 is a listed pseudogene. This CDR3 has 16 residues. Here the CDR3 DNA reads TGTGCCAGCAGCAAGGAACTTGAGGACAGAACTTACGAGCAGTACTTC. It codes for CASSKELEDRTYEQYF.